Shown below are 28 T cell receptor beta chains from a single sample sequenced in a study of T cell clonotyping in hematopoietic cell transplantation. Regarding time point: recipient sample about 28 days before transplant, after cytoreduction. The repertoire was sequenced with immunoSEQ multiplex PCR; TCRdb's copy has only in-frame clones and lacks some. The table records 75,000 to 95,000 clones, approximately 95% of them present only once. The material was peripheral blood mononuclear cells, obtained before stem cell transplant. The receptor source for this set is a woman in her fifties or sixties with acute myeloid leukemia. Some clones in this sample may be carry-over from other donors' samples.

The J gene is TRBJ2-7, the V gene TRBV7-2; 8 nucleotides line up with TRBD2. The CDR3 covers 15 residues. Germline-derived CDR1 and CDR2 are SGHTA and FQGNSA. V lost 5 bases, J lost 2 bases, and 8 bases stayed unmatched. The CDR3 DNA is TGTGCCAGCAGCCCGTCCGGGACTAGGACCTACGAGCAGTACTTC. Protein product: CASSPSGTRTYEQYF. The variable domain in full, completed from reference TRBV7-2 and TRBJ2-7, reads GAGVSQSPSNKVTEKGKDVELRCDPISGHTALYWYRQSLGQGLEFLIYFQGNSAPDKSGLPSDRFSAERTGGSVSTLTIQRTQQEDSAVYLCASSPSGTRTYEQYFGPGTRLTVT.

The chain uses TRBV30 and TRBJ1-2; D remains ambiguous. CDR1 is GTSNPN and CDR2 is SVGIG in the germline V gene (reference sequence). V lost 0 bases to trimming and J lost 4 bases, with 6 bases between them. The CDR3 totals 12 residues. CDR3 DNA sequence: TGTGCCTGGAGTGTGGCCGTCTATGGCTACACCTTC. It is translated as CAWSVAVYGYTF.

The V and J genes are TRBV5-4 and TRBJ1-1, with D tentatively TRBD1 (5 bases). This CDR3 has 15 amino acids. Trimming left V 4 bases short and J 0 bases short, with 13 bases between. CDR1 SGHNT and CDR2 YYREEE come from the germline V gene (reference sequence). Here the CDR3 DNA reads TGTGCCAGCAGCCCCCGGGGGGGGGTGAACACTGAAGCTTTCTTT. It is translated as CASSPRGGVNTEAFF.

The chain has TRBV7-8 and TRBJ2-7; D is perhaps TRBD2 (6 bases). Germline loops: CDR1 SGHVS, CDR2 FQNEAQ. V dropped 1 base and J dropped 4 bases, with 17 bases sitting between them. This CDR3 has 16 amino acids. The CDR3 DNA reads as TGTGCCAGCAGCTTAGTGGGAGGCCCTAACCCTTACGAGCAGTACTTC. It codes for CASSLVGGPNPYEQYF.

The rearrangement joins TRBV30 to TRBJ2-7; D is possibly TRBD2 (6 bases). The V end was cut by 4 bases, the J end by 3 bases, with 13 bases between. Germline values: CDR1 GTSNPN, CDR2 SVGIG (reference sequence). The CDR3 sequence is 13 residues long. The CDR3 DNA reads TGTGCCTGGACCGGGACTCTAGTCTACGAGCAGTACTTC. It translates to CAWTGTLVYEQYF.

The chain carries TRBV5-1 and TRBJ2-7; D is uncertain. This CDR3 region has 14 residues. Germline assignment: CDR1 SGHRS and CDR2 YFSETQ. Trimming removed 0 bases at V and 0 bases at J, with 7 bases between. The CDR3 DNA reads TGCGCCAGCAGCTTGGAAGGAAGCTCCTACGAGCAGTACTTC. The encoded protein is CASSLEGSSYEQYF.

This chain connects TRBV6-4 to TRBJ2-3; D may be TRBD2 (6 bases). The V end lost 6 bases, the J end lost 0 bases, and 10 bases lay between the germline ends. The CDR3 runs to 14 residues. From germline, CDR1 is MRHNA and CDR2 SNTAGT. DNA of the CDR3: TGTGCCAGCAGGGCAGGGACTAGCACAGATACGCAGTATTTT. Its translation: CASRAGTSTDTQYF.

The chain recombines TRBV5-1 with TRBJ1-5, with D perhaps TRBD1 (5 bases). The CDR3 has 14 residues. Per germline, CDR1 SGHRS and CDR2 YFSETQ. Trimming shortened V by 2 bases and J by 5 bases, and 11 bases separated the two germline ends. CDR3 loop: CASSFDQGDQPQHF. Here the CDR3 DNA reads TGCGCCAGCAGCTTTGATCAGGGTGATCAGCCCCAGCATTTT.

The rearrangement uses TRBV2 and TRBJ2-4, with 9 bases identical to TRBD1. V gave up 5 bases and J gave up 6 bases; unmatched junction bases: 17. The CDR3 consists of 18 residues. Germline-derived CDR1 and CDR2 are SNHLY and FYNNEI. CDR3 sequence reads: CASSPMRGQGIWGNIQYF. CDR3 bases: TGTGCCAGCAGTCCTATGAGGGGACAGGGCATATGGGGAAACATTCAGTACTTC.

This rearrangement joins TRBV7-9 to TRBJ2-7; a possible D gene is TRBD1 (5 bases). The germline gives CDR1 SEHNR, CDR2 FQNEAQ (reference sequence). The CDR3 covers 15 residues. The V end was cut by 1 base, the J end by 5 bases, with 15 bases between. CDR3 protein: CASSLGSQGRNEQYF. CDR3 coding DNA: TGTGCCAGCAGCTTAGGAAGCCAGGGAAGAAACGAGCAGTACTTC.

The chain joins TRBV5-1 to TRBJ1-5, with 7 nucleotides matching TRBD1. The CDR3 runs to 15 residues. V was pared by 4 bases and J by 5 bases, with 9 bases of the junction left unmatched. Germline V gives CDR1 SGHRS, CDR2 YFSETQ. The chain's CDR3 is CASSIGPGGDQPQHF. CDR3 nucleotide sequence: TGCGCCAGCAGCATCGGGCCAGGGGGGGATCAGCCCCAGCATTTT.

This clone was recorded a few times. The rearrangement uses TRBV6-1 and TRBJ2-5; 12 positions agree with TRBD2. This CDR3 spans 16 amino acids. After removal of 4 bases from V and 4 bases from J, the junction contained 7 bases not matched to a gene. CDR1 and CDR2 from the germline V gene are MNHNS and SASEGT. CDR3 DNA: TGTGCCAGCAGTGGGCCGACTAGCGGGAGACGAGAGACCCAGTACTTC. Translating gives CASSGPTSGRRETQYF.

The chain couples TRBV10-2 to TRBJ1-1; no definite D call. The germline V gene has CDR1 WSHSY and CDR2 SAAADI. V was trimmed by 7 bases and J by 6 bases, leaving 15 bases between them. CDR3 length: 13 residues. The chain's CDR3 is CASTEGVGSEAFF. For the CDR3, the DNA is TGCGCCAGCACCGAAGGTGTGGGCTCTGAAGCTTTCTTT.

The V and J genes are TRBV19 and TRBJ1-1; D ambiguous. The V gene's germline CDR1 is LNHDA and CDR2 SQIVND (reference sequence). The V end lost 6 bases, the J end lost 3 bases, and 5 bases lay between the germline ends. CDR3 length: 11 amino acids. The CDR3 protein is CASRDYTEAFF. As DNA, the CDR3 is TGTGCCAGTAGAGACTACACTGAAGCTTTCTTT. Together with reference TRBV19 and TRBJ1-1, the CDR3 gives the full variable domain: DGGITQSPKYLFRKEGQNVTLSCEQNLNHDAMYWYRQDPGQGLRLIYYSQIVNDFQKGDIAEGYSVSREKKESFPLTVTSAQKNPTAFYLCASRDYTEAFFGQGTRLTVV.

The chain carries TRBV28 and TRBJ1-2; 8 nucleotides line up with TRBD1. V dropped 5 bases and J dropped 8; count of bases not matched to a gene: 4. This CDR3 has 12 residues. CDR1 is MDHEN, CDR2 SYDVKM, per germline. CDR3 in amino acids: CASSRTGIGYTF. CDR3 nucleotides: TGTGCCAGCAGTAGGACAGGGATCGGCTACACCTTC.

The V call is TRBV6-5, the J call TRBJ2-5; D is perhaps TRBD2 (6 bases). This CDR3 has 13 amino acids. CDR1 and CDR2 from the germline V gene are MNHEY and SVGAGI. With 6 bases removed from V and 5 bases from J, the gap between germline ends came to 13 bases. The CDR3 sequence: CASRRDGRETQYF. CDR3 DNA sequence: TGTGCCAGCAGGCGGGACGGTAGGGAGACCCAGTACTTC.

The rearrangement links TRBV2 to TRBJ1-6; D gene unclear. From germline, CDR1 is SNHLY and CDR2 FYNNEI. This CDR3 region has 16 residues. V gave up 6 bases and J gave up 0 bases, with 12 bases separating them. CDR3 bases: TGTGCCAGCAGGGGTGGACTGAGCTCCTATAATTCACCCCTCCACTTT. Its translation: CASRGGLSSYNSPLHF.

On this clone itself: The CDR3 ends on some other residue instead of the conserved phenylalanine or tryptophan, so this is likely a read error. It is unclear where the CDR3 begins or ends on the DNA, so no DNA is shown, and the CDR3 is as TCRdb lists it. The V and J genes are TRBV11-2 and TRBJ2-3; the DNA was not compared with TRBD2, the D call given in the table. The CDR3 extends over 14 residues, inclusive of both ends. Germline V gives CDR1 SGHAT, CDR2 FQNNGV. CDR3 protein: CASSFTSGRAIPTL.

The chain carries TRBV29-1 and TRBJ1-2; D is unclear. This CDR3 has 13 residues. Germline V gene lookup returns CDR1 SQVTM and CDR2 ANQGSEA. Trimming cost V 3 bases and J 4 bases, with 12 bases left between them. DNA of the CDR3: TGCAGCGTTGATGAGGTTTCGGGCTATGGCTACACCTTC. Encoded protein: CSVDEVSGYGYTF. The full variable domain, rest sourced from reference TRBV29-1 and TRBJ1-2, is SAVISQKPSRDICQRGTSLTIQCQVDSQVTMMFWYRQQPGQSLTLIATANQGSEATYESGFVIDKFPISRPNLTFSTLTVSNMSPEDSSIYLCSVDEVSGYGYTFGSGTRLTVV.

The chain joins TRBV2 to TRBJ1-1, with a possible D match to TRBD1 (5 bases). The CDR3 totals 13 residues. Germline lookup yields CDR1 SNHLY and CDR2 FYNNEI. The V and J ends lost 6 bases and 1 base respectively, with 9 bases between them. DNA for the CDR3: TGTGCCAGCAGGGGGGATTGGAACACTGAAGCTTTCTTT. Translated, it gives CASRGDWNTEAFF.

CDR3 region: CASSEAVADSTDTQYF. In DNA, the CDR3 is TGTGCCAGCAGTGAAGCTGTAGCAGACAGCACAGATACGCAGTATTTT. The chain is built from TRBV2 and TRBJ2-3; D remains unclear. In germline, CDR1 is SNHLY, CDR2 FYNNEI. V was shortened by 0 bases and J by 0 bases, with 10 bases between the two germline ends. The CDR3 has 16 amino acids.

This chain links TRBV28 with TRBJ1-4; possible D gene TRBD1, 6 bases. Germline CDR1 is MDHEN and CDR2 is SYDVKM. V was clipped by 5 bases and J by 4 bases, with 14 bases between them. CDR3 length: 15 residues. The CDR3 coding sequence is TGTGCCAGCAGTACAAGACAGGTTCTTAATGAAAAACTGTTTTTT. It yields the protein CASSTRQVLNEKLFF.

This clone was seen only once. The CDR3 protein is CASSRTSGGDYEQYF. The DNA of the CDR3 is TGTGCCAGTAGTAGGACTAGCGGGGGCGACTACGAGCAGTACTTC. The chain is built from TRBV19 and TRBJ2-7; 13 nucleotides align to TRBD2. The CDR3 length is 15 residues. V was pared by 4 bases and J by 3 bases, with 3 bases of the junction left unmatched. The germline V gene has CDR1 LNHDA and CDR2 SQIVND (reference sequence).

This chain uses TRBV5-1 with TRBJ2-4; the D gene is possibly TRBD2 (5 bases). Between the trimmed V and J ends, which lost 4 bases and 5 bases, there was a span of 16 bases. This CDR3 spans 15 amino acids. Looked up from germline, CDR1 is SGHRS and CDR2 is YFSETQ. CDR3 amino acids: CASSPDWAGENIQYF. The CDR3 DNA follows: TGCGCCAGCAGCCCGGACTGGGCAGGAGAAAACATTCAGTACTTC.

This clone occurred once. V gene TRBV30 combines with J gene TRBJ2-6, with D hard to call. This CDR3 has 14 residues. Germline V gene lookup returns CDR1 GTSNPN and CDR2 SVGIG (reference sequence). V lost 8 bases and J lost 0, with 11 bases in between. CDR3 DNA sequence: TGTGCCACGGACGTAGCCTCTGGGGCCAACGTCCTGACTTTC. This encodes CATDVASGANVLTF.

The chain recombines TRBV6-1 with TRBJ2-1, with 11 positions matching TRBD2. The CDR3 is 17 residues long. Looked up from germline, CDR1 is MNHNS and CDR2 is SASEGT. Losses at the gene ends were 6 bases for V and 8 bases for J; bases not matched to a gene: 15. CDR3 sequence: CASSEFLPGLAADEQFF. The CDR3 DNA reads TGTGCCAGCAGCGAATTCCTACCGGGACTAGCGGCAGATGAGCAGTTCTTC.

CDR3 DNA sequence: TGTGCCAGCAGCTTAGGGCTAGCGGGCCCGGGGGGTGAGCAGTTCTTC. It translates to CASSLGLAGPGGEQFF. The chain couples TRBV7-6 to TRBJ2-1, with 8 bases fitting TRBD2. The CDR3 consists of 16 residues. Germline lookup yields CDR1 SGHVS and CDR2 FNYEAQ. The ends lost 1 base at V and 9 bases at J; junction bases unmatched: 11.

In DNA, the CDR3 is TGTGCCTGGAGTCGAGGTGCTGAAGCTTTCTTT. It yields the protein CAWSRGAEAFF. This chain joins TRBV30 and TRBJ1-1; no clear D gene. The V gene lost 2 bases and the J gene lost 6 bases, with 7 bases spanning the gap. In germline, CDR1 is GTSNPN, CDR2 SVGIG (reference sequence). This CDR3 region has 11 residues.